This TCR beta chain derives from a study of high-grade serous ovarian cancer treatment subgroups. Across the study: Samples averaged around 14,000 reads and 6,900 or so unique TCR beta rearrangements.

Details on this clone: Antigen unknown.

Germline-derived CDR1 and CDR2 are SGHRS and YFSETQ. The CDR3 has 16 amino acids. The junction had 6 bases not matched to a gene; V was cut back by 0 bases and J by 0 bases. Whole-study findings and limits: Repertoire analysis covered CDR3 alone, not CDR1 or CDR2.

The assay was immunoSEQ multiplex PCR, and TCRdb's table has in-frame clones only and misses some. The sample contains about 360 clones, approximately 81% of which appear only once. The tumor samples were collected prior to definitive surgery or chemotherapy. The sequence came from a human donor with high-grade serous ovarian cancer. The sequencing sample was made of tumor tissue. V is TRBV5-1 and J is TRBJ2-7; 7 bases align to TRBD1. The CDR3 sequence is CASSLEGTASSYEQYF. The CDR3 DNA follows: TGCGCCAGCAGCTTGGAGGGGACAGCCTCCTCCTACGAGCAGTACTTC.